This TCR beta chain is drawn from a study of identical twins. Study outcomes and limitations: Insertions were fewer in abundant cord blood beta clonotypes, whereas memory repertoires showed none of this pattern. Modeled out-of-frame TCR alpha sharing in monozygotic twins fell below observed levels.

Worth noting for this clonotype: The antigen is unknown.

V lost 2 bases, J lost 0 bases, and 12 bases lay in between. The CDR3 has 15 amino acids. Looked up from germline, CDR1 is SGHRS and CDR2 is YFSETQ. Unique molecular identifiers were in the cDNA, with template-switch universal primer binding. One entry per CDR3 protein results from TCRdb running MiXCR on the 5' RACE reads. This sample has over 550,000 distinct CDR3 sequences, with about 7.6% found just once. The same data also went into a second study, on yellow fever vaccine responses in identical twins.

The genes are TRBV5-1 and TRBJ2-7, with D possibly matching TRBD1 (6 bases). Sequenced input: PBMCs. The receptor was isolated from a woman in her late teens or twenties in good health. CDR3 residues: CASSFVRGSSYEQYF. For the CDR3, the DNA is TGCGCCAGCAGCTTCGTGAGGGGGAGCTCCTACGAGCAGTACTTC.